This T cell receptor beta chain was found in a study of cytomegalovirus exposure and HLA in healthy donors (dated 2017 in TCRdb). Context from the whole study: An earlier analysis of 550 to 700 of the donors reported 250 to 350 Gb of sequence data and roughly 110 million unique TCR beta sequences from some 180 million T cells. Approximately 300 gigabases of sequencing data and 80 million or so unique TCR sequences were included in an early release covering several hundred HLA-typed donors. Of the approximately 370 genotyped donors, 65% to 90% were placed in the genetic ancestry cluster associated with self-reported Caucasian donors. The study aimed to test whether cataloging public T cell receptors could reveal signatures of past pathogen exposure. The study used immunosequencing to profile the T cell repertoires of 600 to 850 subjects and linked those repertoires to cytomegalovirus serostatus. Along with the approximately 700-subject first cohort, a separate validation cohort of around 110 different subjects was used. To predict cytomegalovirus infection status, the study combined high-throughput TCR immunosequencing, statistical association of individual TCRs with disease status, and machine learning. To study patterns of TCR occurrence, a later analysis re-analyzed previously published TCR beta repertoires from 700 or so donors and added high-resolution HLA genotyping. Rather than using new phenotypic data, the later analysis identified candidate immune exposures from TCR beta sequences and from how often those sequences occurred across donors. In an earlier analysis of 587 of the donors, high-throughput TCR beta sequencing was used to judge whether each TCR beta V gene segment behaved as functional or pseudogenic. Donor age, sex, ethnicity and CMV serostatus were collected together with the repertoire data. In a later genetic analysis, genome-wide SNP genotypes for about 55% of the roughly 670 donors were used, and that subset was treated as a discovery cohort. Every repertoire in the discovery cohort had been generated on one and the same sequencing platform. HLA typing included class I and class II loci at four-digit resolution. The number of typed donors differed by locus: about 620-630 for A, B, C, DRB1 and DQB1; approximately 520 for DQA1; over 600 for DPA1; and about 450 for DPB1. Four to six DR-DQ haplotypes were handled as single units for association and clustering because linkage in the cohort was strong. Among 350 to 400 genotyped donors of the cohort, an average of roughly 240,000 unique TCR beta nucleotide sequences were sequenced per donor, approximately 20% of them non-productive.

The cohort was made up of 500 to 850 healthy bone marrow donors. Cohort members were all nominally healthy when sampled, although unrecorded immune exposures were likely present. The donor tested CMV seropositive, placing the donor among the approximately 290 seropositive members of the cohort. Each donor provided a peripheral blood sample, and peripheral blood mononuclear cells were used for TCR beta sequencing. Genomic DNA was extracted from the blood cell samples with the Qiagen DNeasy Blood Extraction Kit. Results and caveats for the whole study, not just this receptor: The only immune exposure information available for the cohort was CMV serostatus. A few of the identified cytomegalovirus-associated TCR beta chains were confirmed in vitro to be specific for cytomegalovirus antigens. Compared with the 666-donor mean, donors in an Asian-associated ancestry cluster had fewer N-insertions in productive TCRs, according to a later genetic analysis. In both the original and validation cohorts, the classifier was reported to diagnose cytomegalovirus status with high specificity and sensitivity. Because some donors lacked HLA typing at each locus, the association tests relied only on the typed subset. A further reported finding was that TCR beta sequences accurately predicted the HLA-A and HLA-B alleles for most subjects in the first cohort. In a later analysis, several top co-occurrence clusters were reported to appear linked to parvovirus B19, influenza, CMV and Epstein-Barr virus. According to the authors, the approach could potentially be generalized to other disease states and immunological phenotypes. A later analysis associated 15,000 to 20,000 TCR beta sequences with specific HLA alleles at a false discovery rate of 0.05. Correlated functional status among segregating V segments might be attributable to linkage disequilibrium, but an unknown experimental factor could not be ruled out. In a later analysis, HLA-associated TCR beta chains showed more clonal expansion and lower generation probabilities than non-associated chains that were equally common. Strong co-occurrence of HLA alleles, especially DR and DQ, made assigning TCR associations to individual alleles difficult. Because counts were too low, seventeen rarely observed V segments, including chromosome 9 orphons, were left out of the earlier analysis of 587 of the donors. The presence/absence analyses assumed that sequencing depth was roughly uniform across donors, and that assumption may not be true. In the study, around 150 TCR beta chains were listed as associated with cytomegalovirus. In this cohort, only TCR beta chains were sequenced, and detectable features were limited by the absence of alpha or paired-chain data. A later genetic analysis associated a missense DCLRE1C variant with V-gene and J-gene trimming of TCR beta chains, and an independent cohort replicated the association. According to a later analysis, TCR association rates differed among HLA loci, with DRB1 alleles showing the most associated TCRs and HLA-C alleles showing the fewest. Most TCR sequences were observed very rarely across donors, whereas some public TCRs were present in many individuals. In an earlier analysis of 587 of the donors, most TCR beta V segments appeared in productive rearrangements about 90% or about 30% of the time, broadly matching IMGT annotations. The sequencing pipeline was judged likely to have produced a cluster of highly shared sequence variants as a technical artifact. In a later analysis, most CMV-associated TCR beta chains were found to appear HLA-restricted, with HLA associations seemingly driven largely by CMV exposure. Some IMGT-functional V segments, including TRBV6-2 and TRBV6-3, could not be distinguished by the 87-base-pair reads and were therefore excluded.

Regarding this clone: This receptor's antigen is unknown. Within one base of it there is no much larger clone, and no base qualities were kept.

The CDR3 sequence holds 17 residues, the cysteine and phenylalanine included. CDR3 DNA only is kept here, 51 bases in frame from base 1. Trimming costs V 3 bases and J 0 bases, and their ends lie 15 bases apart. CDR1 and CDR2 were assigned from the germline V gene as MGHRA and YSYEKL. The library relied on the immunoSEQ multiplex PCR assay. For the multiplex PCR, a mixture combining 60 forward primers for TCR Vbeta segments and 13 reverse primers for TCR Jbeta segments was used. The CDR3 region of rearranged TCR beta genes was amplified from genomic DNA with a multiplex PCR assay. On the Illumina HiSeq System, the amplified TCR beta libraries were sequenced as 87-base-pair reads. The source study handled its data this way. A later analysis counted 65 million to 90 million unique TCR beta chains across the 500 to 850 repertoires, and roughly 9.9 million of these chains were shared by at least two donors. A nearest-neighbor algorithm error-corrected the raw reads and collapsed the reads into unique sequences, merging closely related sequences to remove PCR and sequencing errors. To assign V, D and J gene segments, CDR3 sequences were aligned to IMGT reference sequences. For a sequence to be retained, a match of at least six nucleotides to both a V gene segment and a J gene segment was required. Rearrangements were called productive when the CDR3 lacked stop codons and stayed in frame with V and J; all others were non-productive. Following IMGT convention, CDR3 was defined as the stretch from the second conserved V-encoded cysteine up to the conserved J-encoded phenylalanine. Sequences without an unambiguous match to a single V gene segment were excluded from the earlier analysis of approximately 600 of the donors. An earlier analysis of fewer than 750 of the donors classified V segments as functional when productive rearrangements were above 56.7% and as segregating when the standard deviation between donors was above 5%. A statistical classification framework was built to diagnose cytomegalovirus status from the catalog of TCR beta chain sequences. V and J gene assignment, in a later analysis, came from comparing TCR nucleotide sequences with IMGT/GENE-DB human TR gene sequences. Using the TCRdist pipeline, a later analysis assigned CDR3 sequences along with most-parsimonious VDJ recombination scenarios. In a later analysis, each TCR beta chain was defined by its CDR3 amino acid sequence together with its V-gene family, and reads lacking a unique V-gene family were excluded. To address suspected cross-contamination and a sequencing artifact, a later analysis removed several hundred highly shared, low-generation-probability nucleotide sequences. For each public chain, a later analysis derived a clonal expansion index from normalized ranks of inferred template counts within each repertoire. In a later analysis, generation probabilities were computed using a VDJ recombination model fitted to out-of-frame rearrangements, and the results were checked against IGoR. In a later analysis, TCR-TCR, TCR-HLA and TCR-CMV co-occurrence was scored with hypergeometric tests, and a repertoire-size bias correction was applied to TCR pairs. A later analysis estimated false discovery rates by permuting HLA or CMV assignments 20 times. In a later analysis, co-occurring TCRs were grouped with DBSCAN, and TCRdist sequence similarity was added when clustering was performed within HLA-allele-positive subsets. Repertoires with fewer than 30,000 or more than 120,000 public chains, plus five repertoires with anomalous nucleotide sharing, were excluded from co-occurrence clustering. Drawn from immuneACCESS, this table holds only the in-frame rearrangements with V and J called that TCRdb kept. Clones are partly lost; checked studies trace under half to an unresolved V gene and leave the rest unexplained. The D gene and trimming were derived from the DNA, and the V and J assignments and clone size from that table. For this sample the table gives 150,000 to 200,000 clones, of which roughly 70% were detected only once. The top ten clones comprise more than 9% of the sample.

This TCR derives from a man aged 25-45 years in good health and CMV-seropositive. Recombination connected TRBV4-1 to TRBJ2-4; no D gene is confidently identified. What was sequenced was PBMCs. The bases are TGCGCCAGCAGCCAGTTTGGGCAGATTGTAGCCAAAAACATTCAGTACTTC. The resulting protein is CASSQFGQIVAKNIQYF.